This entry lists 10 T cell receptor beta chains sequenced from one sample in a study of chemoradiotherapy in HPV16-positive cancers. Generated by immunoSEQ multiplex PCR, the TCRdb table keeps only in-frame clones and is missing some. This table has tens of thousands of clones, about 80% appearing once. The sequencing used blood, collected from a patient who underwent chemoradiotherapy. The receptors were sampled from a human donor with HPV-associated anogenital cancer.

In its sample, this clone was seen a few times. The chain links TRBV9 to TRBJ1-4; D unresolved. V lost 2 bases to trimming and J lost 5 bases, with 7 bases between them. Germline V lookup: CDR1 SGDLS, CDR2 YYNGEE. The CDR3 loop spans 13 amino acids. CDR3 loop: CASSVSENEKLFF. The CDR3, as DNA: TGTGCCAGCAGCGTTTCTGAGAATGAAAAACTGTTTTTT. The full variable domain, in which reference TRBV9 and TRBJ1-4 provide the parts outside the CDR3, is DSGVTQTPKHLITATGQRVTLRCSPRSGDLSVYWYQQSLDQGLQFLIQYYNGEERAKGNILERFSAQQFPDLHSELNLSSLELGDSALYFCASSVSENEKLFFGSGTQLSVL.

This clone has only a few counts. V gene TRBV6-1 combines with J gene TRBJ2-7, with D possibly matching TRBD1 (5 bases). The V gene lost 6 bases and the J gene lost 2 bases, with 11 bases spanning the gap. This CDR3 is built from 13 residues. Germline V gene lookup returns CDR1 MNHNS and CDR2 SASEGT. The CDR3 DNA reads TGTGCCAGCAGCTACACAGGTACCTACGAGCAGTACTTC. It is translated as CASSYTGTYEQYF.

This clone was seen just once. The gene calls are TRBV10-1 and TRBJ2-5; the match to TRBD2 covers 10 bases. Germline CDR1 and CDR2: WNHNN and SYGVQD (reference sequence). Trimming removed 0 bases from V and 2 bases from J; junction bases left unmatched: 3. The CDR3 extends over 16 amino acids. The CDR3 spells CASSESLAGPQETQYF. CDR3 DNA sequence: TGCGCCAGCAGTGAGTCACTAGCGGGGCCGCAAGAGACCCAGTACTTC.

This clone was observed a single time. The rearrangement links TRBV7-9 to TRBJ2-1; 15 bases agree with TRBD2. V gave up 1 base and J gave up 8 bases; unmatched junction bases: 6. Looked up from germline, CDR1 is SEHNR and CDR2 is FQNEAQ (reference sequence). This CDR3 has 17 amino acids. CDR3 bases: TGTGCCAGCAGCTTAGGCGGGACTAGCGGGGGGTCAGATGAGCAGTTCTTC. As protein: CASSLGGTSGGSDEQFF.

The chain couples TRBV6-5 to TRBJ2-3; 9 positions agree with TRBD1. The CDR3 loop spans 14 amino acids. V was pared by 6 bases and J by 6 bases, with 7 bases of the junction left unmatched. Germline lookup yields CDR1 MNHEY and CDR2 SVGAGI. This CDR3 reads CASSRTGEADTQYF. CDR3 sequence (DNA): TGTGCCAGCAGCAGGACAGGGGAGGCCGATACGCAGTATTTT.

The chain combines TRBV6-1 with TRBJ1-1; D may be TRBD1 (5 bases). Trimming took off 5 bases at V and 5 bases at J, with 12 bases between the two ends. CDR3 size: 13 residues. The germline gives CDR1 MNHNS, CDR2 SASEGT. In nucleotides, the CDR3 is TGTGCCAGCAGTTCTGCGGGGGGGACTGAAGCTTTCTTT. It encodes CASSSAGGTEAFF.

The chain has TRBV10-3 and TRBJ1-4, with D perhaps TRBD1 (6 bases). V was clipped by 4 bases and J by 3 bases, with 12 bases between them. The V gene's germline CDR1 is ENHRY and CDR2 SYGVKD. The CDR3 runs 15 residues. The CDR3 reads CAISATGSANEKLFF. CDR3 coding DNA: TGTGCCATCAGTGCCACAGGGTCTGCTAATGAAAAACTGTTTTTT.

The chain recombines TRBV15 with TRBJ1-2, with 11 nucleotides matching TRBD1. This CDR3 has 15 amino acids. Germline loops: CDR1 LNHNV, CDR2 YYDKDF (reference sequence). The V segment lost 6 bases and the J segment 4 bases; nucleotides outside the gene matches: 7. CDR3 loop: CATSTGTGGSYGYTF. DNA of the CDR3: TGTGCCACCAGTACCGGGACAGGGGGTTCCTATGGCTACACCTTC.

J is TRBJ1-1 and V is TRBV5-1; TRBD1 is a possible D gene (5 bases). The V gene's germline CDR1 is SGHRS and CDR2 YFSETQ. V lost 5 bases and J 6 bases, leaving 14 bases between the germline ends. This CDR3 comprises 13 residues. CDR3 residues: CASRDILSSEAFF. The CDR3 DNA is TGCGCCAGCAGGGACATCCTGAGCTCTGAAGCTTTCTTT.

This rearrangement joins TRBV4-1 to TRBJ1-1; D gene ambiguous. V dropped 4 bases and J dropped 6 bases, with 15 bases sitting between them. The CDR3 has 14 amino acids. CDR1 and CDR2 (germline): MGHRA, YSYEKL. CDR3 DNA: TGCGCCAGCAGCCCTACACCTGACGGCTCTGAAGCTTTCTTT. Residues: CASSPTPDGSEAFF.